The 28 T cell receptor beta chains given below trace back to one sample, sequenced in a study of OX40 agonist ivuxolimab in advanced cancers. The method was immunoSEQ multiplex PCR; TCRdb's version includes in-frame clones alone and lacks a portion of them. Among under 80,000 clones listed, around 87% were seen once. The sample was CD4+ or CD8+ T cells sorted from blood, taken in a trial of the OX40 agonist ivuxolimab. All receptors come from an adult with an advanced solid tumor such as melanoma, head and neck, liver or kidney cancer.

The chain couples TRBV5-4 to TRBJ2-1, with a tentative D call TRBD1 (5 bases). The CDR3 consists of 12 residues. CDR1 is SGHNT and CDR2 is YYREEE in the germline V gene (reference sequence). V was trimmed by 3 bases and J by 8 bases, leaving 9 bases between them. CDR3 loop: CASSSQVYEQFF. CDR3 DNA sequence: TGTGCCAGCAGCTCACAGGTCTATGAGCAGTTCTTC.

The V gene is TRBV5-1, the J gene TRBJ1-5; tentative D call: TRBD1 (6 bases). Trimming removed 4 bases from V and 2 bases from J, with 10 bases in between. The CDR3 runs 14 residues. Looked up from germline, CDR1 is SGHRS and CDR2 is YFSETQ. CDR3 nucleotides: TGCGCCAGCAGCGCACAGGGCGGCAATCAGCCCCAGCATTTT. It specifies CASSAQGGNQPQHF.

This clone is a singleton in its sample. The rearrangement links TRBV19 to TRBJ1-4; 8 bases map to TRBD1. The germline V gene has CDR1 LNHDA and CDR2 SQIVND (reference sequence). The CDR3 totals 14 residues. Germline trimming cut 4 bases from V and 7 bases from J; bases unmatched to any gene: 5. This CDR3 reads CASSTTGTGEKLFF. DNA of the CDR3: TGTGCCAGTAGTACTACCGGGACAGGTGAAAAACTGTTTTTT.

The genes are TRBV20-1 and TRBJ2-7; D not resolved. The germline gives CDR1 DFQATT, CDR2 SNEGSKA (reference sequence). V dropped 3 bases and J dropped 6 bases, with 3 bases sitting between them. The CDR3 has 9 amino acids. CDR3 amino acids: CSASPEQYF. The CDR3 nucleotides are TGCAGTGCTAGCCCCGAGCAGTACTTC.

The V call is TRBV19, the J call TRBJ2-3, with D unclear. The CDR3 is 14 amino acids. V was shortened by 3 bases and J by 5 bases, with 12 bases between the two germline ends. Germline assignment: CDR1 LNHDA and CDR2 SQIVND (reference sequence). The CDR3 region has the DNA TGTGCCAGTAGTATGACTTTAGTCGGAGATACGCAGTATTTT. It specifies CASSMTLVGDTQYF. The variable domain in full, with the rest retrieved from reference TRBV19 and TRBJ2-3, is DGGITQSPKYLFRKEGQNVTLSCEQNLNHDAMYWYRQDPGQGLRLIYYSQIVNDFQKGDIAEGYSVSREKKESFPLTVTSAQKNPTAFYLCASSMTLVGDTQYFGPGTRLTVL.

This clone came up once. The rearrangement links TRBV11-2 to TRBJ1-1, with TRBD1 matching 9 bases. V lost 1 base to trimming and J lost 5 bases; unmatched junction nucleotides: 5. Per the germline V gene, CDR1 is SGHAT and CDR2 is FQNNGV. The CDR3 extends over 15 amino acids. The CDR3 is CASSLVTGGRTEAFF. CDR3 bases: TGTGCCAGCAGCTTAGTGACAGGGGGTCGAACTGAAGCTTTCTTT. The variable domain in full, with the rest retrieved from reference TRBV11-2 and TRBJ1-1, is EAGVAQSPRYKIIEKRQSVAFWCNPISGHATLYWYQQILGQGPKLLIQFQNNGVVDDSQLPKDRFSAERLKGVDSTLKIQPAKLEDSAVYLCASSLVTGGRTEAFFGQGTRLTVV.

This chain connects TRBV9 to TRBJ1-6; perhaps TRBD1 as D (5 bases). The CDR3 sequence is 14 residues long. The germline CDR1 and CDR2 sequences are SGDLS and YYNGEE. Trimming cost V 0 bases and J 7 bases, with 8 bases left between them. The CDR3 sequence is CASSVEGLNSPLHF. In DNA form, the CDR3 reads TGTGCCAGCAGCGTAGAGGGACTCAATTCACCCCTCCACTTT. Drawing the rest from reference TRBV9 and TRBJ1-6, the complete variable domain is DSGVTQTPKHLITATGQRVTLRCSPRSGDLSVYWYQQSLDQGLQFLIQYYNGEERAKGNILERFSAQQFPDLHSELNLSSLELGDSALYFCASSVEGLNSPLHFGNGTRLTVT.

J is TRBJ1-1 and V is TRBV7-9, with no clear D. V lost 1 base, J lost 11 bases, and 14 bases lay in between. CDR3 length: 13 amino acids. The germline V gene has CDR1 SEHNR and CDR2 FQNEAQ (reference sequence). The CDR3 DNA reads TGTGCCAGCAGCTTAGATGTGGGAGGGATCGCTTTCTTT. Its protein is CASSLDVGGIAFF. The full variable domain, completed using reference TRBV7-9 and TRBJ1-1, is DTGVSQNPRHKITKRGQNVTFRCDPISEHNRLYWYRQTLGQGPEFLTYFQNEAQLEKSRLLSDRFSAERPKGSFSTLEIQRTEQGDSAMYLCASSLDVGGIAFFGQGTRLTVV.

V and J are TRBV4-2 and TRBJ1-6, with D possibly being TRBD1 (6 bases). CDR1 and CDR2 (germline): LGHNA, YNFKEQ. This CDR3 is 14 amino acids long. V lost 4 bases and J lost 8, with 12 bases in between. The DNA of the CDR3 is TGTGCCAGCAGCCCTGGACAGTCCTATTCACCCCTCCACTTT. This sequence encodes CASSPGQSYSPLHF.

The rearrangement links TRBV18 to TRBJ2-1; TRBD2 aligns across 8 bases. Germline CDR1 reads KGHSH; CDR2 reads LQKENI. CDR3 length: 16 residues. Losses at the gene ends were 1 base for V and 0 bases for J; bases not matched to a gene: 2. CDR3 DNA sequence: TGTGCCAGCTCACCACTCGGGACTAGCTCCTACAATGAGCAGTTCTTC. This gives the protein CASSPLGTSSYNEQFF.

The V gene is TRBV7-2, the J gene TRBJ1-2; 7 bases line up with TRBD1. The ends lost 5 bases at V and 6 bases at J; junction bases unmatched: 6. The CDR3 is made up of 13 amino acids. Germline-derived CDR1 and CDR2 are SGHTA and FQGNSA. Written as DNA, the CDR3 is TGTGCCAGCAGCAGGGACAGTGCCCATGGCTACACCTTC. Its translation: CASSRDSAHGYTF. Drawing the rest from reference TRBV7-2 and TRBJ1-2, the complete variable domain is GAGVSQSPSNKVTEKGKDVELRCDPISGHTALYWYRQSLGQGLEFLIYFQGNSAPDKSGLPSDRFSAERTGGSVSTLTIQRTQQEDSAVYLCASSRDSAHGYTFGSGTRLTVV.

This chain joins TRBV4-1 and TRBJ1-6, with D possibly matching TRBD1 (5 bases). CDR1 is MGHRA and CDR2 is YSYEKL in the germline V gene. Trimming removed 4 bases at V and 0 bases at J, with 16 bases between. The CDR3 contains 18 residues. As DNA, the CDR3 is TGCGCCAGCAGCCTGCTGTGGGGCAAGAGCTCCTATAATTCACCCCTCCACTTT. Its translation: CASSLLWGKSSYNSPLHF.

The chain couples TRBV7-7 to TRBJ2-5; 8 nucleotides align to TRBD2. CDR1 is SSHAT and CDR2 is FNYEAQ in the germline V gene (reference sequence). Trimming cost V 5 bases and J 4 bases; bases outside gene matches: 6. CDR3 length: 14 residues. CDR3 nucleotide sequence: TGTGCCAGCAGCATTACTAGCGGAGGAGAGACCCAGTACTTC. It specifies CASSITSGGETQYF.

The CDR3 loop reads CAWSPGSNEKLFF. The CDR3, as DNA: TGTGCCTGGAGCCCAGGGTCTAATGAAAAACTGTTTTTT. This sequence joins TRBV30 and TRBJ1-4, with a possible D match to TRBD1 (5 bases). The germline V gene encodes CDR1 GTSNPN and CDR2 SVGIG (reference sequence). The V and J ends lost 3 bases and 3 bases respectively, with 8 bases between them. CDR3 length: 13 amino acids.

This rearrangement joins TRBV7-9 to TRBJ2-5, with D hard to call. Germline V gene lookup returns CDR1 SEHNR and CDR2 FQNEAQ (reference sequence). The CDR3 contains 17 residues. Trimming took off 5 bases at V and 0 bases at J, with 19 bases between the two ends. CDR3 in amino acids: CASSPLKTSWYQETQYF. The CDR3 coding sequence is TGTGCCAGCAGCCCACTGAAGACGTCTTGGTACCAAGAGACCCAGTACTTC.

DNA of the CDR3: TGTGCCAGCAGCTTGGGAGGGGGTGAGACCCAGTACTTC. Translation: CASSLGGGETQYF. This chain joins TRBV5-6 and TRBJ2-5, with TRBD1 as a possible D gene (6 bases). V lost 0 bases to trimming and J lost 5 bases, with 8 bases between them. CDR1 and CDR2 (germline): SGHDT, YYEEEE. The CDR3 length is 13 residues.

CDR3: CASSLSGAQYF. CDR3 nucleotide sequence: TGTGCCAGCAGTTTAAGCGGAGCGCAGTATTTT. The chain is built from TRBV27 and TRBJ2-3; D is perhaps TRBD2 (5 bases). The CDR3 has 11 amino acids. CDR1 is MNHEY and CDR2 is SMNVEV in the germline V gene (reference sequence). V lost 2 bases, J lost 10 bases, and 7 bases lay in between.

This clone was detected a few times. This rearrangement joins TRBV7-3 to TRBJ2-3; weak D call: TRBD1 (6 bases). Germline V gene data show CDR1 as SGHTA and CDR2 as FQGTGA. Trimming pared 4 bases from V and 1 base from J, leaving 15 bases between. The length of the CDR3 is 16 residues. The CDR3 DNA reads TGTGCCAGCAGCTCAATCCCGGCAGGGGGCACAGATACGCAGTATTTT. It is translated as CASSSIPAGGTDTQYF.

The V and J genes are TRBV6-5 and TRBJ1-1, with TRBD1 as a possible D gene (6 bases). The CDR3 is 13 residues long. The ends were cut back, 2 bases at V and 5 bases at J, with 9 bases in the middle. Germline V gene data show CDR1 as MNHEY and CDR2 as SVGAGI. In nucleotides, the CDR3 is TGTGCCAGCAGTTACGACAGGTTGACTGAAGCTTTCTTT. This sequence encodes CASSYDRLTEAFF.

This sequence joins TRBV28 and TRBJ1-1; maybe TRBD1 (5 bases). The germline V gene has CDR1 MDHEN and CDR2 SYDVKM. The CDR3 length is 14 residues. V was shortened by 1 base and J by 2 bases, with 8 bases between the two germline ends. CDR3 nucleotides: TGTGCCAGCAGTTTATCGGGACCTAACACTGAAGCTTTCTTT. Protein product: CASSLSGPNTEAFF.

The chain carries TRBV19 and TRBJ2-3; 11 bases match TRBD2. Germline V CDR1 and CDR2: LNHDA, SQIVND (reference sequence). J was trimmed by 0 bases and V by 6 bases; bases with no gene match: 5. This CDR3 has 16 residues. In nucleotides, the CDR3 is TGTGCCAGTAGAATAACTAGCGGGAGAAGCACAGATACGCAGTATTTT. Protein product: CASRITSGRSTDTQYF.

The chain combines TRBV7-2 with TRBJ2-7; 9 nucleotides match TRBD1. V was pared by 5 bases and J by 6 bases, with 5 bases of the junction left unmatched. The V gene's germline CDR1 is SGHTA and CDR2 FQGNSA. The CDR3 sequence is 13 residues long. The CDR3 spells CASSRGQGAEQYF. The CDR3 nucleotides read TGTGCCAGCAGCCGGGGACAGGGCGCCGAGCAGTACTTC.

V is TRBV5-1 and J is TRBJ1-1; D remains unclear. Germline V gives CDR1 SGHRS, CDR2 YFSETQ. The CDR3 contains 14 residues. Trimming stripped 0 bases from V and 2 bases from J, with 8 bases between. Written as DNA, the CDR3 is TGCGCCAGCAGCTTGGTCGGGTACAACACTGAAGCTTTCTTT. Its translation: CASSLVGYNTEAFF.

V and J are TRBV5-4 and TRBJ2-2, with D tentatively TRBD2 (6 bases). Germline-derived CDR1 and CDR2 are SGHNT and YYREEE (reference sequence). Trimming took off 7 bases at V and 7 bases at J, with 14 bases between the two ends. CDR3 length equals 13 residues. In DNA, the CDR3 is TGTGCCAGCGAGAGGAGGGAATTCGGGGAGCTGTTTTTT. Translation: CASERREFGELFF. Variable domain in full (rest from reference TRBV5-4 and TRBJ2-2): ETGVTQSPTHLIKTRGQQVTLRCSSQSGHNTVSWYQQALGQGPQFIFQYYREEENGRGNFPPRFSGLQFPNYSSELNVNALELDDSALYLCASERREFGELFFGEGSRLTVL.

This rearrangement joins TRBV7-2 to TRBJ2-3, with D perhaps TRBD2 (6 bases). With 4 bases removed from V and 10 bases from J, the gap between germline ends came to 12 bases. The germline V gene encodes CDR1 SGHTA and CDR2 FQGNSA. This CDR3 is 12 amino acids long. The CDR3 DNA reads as TGTGCCAGCAGCTCCCGACTAGAGGCGCAGTATTTT. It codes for CASSSRLEAQYF.

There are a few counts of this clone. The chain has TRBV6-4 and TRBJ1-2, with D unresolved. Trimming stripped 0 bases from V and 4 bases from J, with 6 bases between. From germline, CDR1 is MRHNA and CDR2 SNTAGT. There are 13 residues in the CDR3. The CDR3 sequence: CASSDSNSYGYTF. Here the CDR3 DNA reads TGTGCCAGCAGTGACTCGAACAGCTATGGCTACACCTTC.

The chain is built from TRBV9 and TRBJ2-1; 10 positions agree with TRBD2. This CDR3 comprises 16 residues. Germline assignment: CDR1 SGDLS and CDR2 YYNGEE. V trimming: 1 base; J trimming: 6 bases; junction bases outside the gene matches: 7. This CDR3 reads CASSVTGTSAANEQFF. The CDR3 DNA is TGTGCCAGCAGCGTAACCGGGACTAGCGCCGCCAATGAGCAGTTCTTC.

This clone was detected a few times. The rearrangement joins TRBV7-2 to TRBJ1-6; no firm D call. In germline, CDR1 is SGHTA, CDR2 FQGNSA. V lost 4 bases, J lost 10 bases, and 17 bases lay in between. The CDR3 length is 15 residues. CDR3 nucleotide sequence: TGTGCCAGCAGCTCCCGACGGGAACCCCGATCACCCCTCCACTTT. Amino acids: CASSSRREPRSPLHF.